A selection of T cell receptor beta chains follows, all from one sample in a study of regulatory T cells in long-lasting Graves disease. TCRdb processed the multiplex PCR reads anew with MiXCR; each CDR3 protein has one entry. Here the sample spans 500,000 or so distinct CDR3 sequences, roughly 15% being singletons. The sample was also reused in another study, on T cells in Graves' hyperthyroidism and ophthalmopathy.

Sequences were derived from peripheral blood mononuclear cells (PBMCs), sampled at new diagnosis, from a patient treated with antithyroid drugs. Every receptor here comes from a man aged 35-49 years with Graves disease. The CDR3 runs from the conserved cysteine through the conserved F or W.

CDR3aa: CASSSGQGGYEQYF; v_gene: TRBV12-3/TRBV12-4
CDR3aa: CASIAWGANVLTF; v_gene: TRBV5-6
CDR3aa: CSVEDQQGLGTQYF; v_gene: TRBV29-1
CDR3aa: CASSLTQGGEKPFF; v_gene: TRBV28
CDR3aa: CASRTQETQYF; v_gene: TRBV7-9
CDR3aa: CASSREGNIDEQYF; v_gene: TRBV19
CDR3aa: CASSILRGSGSSYNEQFF; v_gene: TRBV19
CDR3aa: CAWTHESTETQYF; v_gene: TRBV30
CDR3aa: CAWNGVVRDTEAFF; v_gene: TRBV30
CDR3aa: CASSSGTSNEKLFF; v_gene: TRBV7-9
CDR3aa: CASSPQYGYEQYF; v_gene: TRBV13
CDR3aa: CATSRVGLTDGQYF; v_gene: TRBV15
CDR3aa: CASSSSRTPMNTEAFF; v_gene: TRBV18
CDR3aa: CATSDRDLGYEQFF; v_gene: TRBV24-1
CDR3aa: CASSQDLEGGYTF; v_gene: TRBV14
CDR3aa: CSARDPGNNQPQHF; v_gene: TRBV20-1
CDR3aa: CASSLGGVTQYF; v_gene: TRBV12-3/TRBV12-4
CDR3aa: CASSLNRDLFTNYGYTF; v_gene: TRBV12-3/TRBV12-4
CDR3aa: CASSIDRTYEQYF; v_gene: TRBV5-1
CDR3aa: CASSDRVRTGELFF; v_gene: TRBV19
CDR3aa: CASSEIVMNTEAFF; v_gene: TRBV6-1
CDR3aa: CASTDLDNQPQHF; v_gene: TRBV2
CDR3aa: CATTIAGGRKTQYF; v_gene: TRBV28
CDR3aa: CASKPQGDTIYF; v_gene: TRBV19
CDR3aa: CASRLFRGYNSPLHF; v_gene: TRBV28
CDR3aa: CASSRQRGGYTF; v_gene: TRBV28
CDR3aa: CSANREGSDGYGYTF; v_gene: TRBV20-1
CDR3aa: CASGISPAGSYEQYF; v_gene: TRBV6-2/TRBV6-3